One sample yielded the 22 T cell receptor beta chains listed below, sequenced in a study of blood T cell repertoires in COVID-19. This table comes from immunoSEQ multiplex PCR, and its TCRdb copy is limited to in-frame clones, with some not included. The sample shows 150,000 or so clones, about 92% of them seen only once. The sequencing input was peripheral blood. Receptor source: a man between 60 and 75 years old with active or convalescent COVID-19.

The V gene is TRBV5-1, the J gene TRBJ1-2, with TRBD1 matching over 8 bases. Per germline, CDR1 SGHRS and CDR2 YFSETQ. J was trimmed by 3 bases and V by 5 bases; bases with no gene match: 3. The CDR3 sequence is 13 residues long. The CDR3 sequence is CASRTGVDYGYTF. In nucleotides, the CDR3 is TGCGCCAGCAGGACAGGGGTTGACTATGGCTACACCTTC.

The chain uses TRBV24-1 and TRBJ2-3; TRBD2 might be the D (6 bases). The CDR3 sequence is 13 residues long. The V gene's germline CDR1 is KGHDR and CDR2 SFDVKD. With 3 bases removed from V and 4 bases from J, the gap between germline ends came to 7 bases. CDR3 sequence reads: CATSDGGADTQYF. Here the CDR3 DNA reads TGTGCCACCAGTGATGGCGGGGCAGATACGCAGTATTTT.

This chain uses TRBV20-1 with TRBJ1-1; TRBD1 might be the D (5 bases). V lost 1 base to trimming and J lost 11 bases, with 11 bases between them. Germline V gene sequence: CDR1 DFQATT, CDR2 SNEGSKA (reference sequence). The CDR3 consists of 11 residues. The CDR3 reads CSARGGDKAFF. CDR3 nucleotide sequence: TGCAGTGCTAGAGGGGGGGATAAGGCTTTCTTT.

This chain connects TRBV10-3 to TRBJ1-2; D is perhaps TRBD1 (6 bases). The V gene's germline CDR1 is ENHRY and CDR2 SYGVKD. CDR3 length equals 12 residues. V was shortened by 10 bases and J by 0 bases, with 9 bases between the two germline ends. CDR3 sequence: CASQGTNYGYTF. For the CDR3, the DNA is TGTGCCAGCCAGGGGACTAACTATGGCTACACCTTC.

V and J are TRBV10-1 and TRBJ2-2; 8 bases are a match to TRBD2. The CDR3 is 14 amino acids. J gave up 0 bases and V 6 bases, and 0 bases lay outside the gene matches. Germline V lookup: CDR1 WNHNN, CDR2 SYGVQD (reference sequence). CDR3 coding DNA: TGCGCCAGCAGAGCGGGGGCGAACACCGGGGAGCTGTTTTTT. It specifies CASRAGANTGELFF.

CDR3 protein: CASSLDRNYGYTF. The CDR3 DNA reads TGTGCCAGCAGCCTAGACAGGAACTATGGCTACACCTTC. The chain links TRBV6-5 to TRBJ1-2, with D possibly TRBD1 on 6 matching bases. V dropped 6 bases and J dropped 2 bases, with 10 bases sitting between them. Germline V gives CDR1 MNHEY, CDR2 SVGAGI. The CDR3 has 13 residues.

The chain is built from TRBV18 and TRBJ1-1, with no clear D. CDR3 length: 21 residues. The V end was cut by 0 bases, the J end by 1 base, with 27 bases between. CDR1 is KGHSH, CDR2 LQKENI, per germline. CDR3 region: CASSPPTTGVFGTLWNTEAFF. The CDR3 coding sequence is TGTGCCAGCTCACCACCAACCACCGGGGTTTTTGGTACGTTGTGGAACACTGAAGCTTTCTTT. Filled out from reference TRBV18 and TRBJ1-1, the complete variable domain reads NAGVMQNPRHLVRRRGQEARLRCSPMKGHSHVYWYRQLPEEGLKFMVYLQKENIIDESGMPKERFSAEFPKEGPSILRIQQVVRGDSAAYFCASSPPTTGVFGTLWNTEAFFGQGTRLTVV.

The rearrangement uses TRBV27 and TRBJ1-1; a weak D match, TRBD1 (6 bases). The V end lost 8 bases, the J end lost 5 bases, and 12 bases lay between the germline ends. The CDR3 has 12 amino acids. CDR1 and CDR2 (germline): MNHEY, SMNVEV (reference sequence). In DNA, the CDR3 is TGTGCCAGCGCCAAGGGGGGGACTGAAGCTTTCTTT. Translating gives CASAKGGTEAFF.

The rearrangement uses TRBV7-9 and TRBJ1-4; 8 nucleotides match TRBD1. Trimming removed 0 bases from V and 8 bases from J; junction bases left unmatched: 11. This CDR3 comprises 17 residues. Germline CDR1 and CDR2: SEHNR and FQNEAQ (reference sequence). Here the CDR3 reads CASSLALRTGRREKLFF. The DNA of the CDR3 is TGTGCCAGCAGCTTAGCCCTACGGACAGGGCGGAGAGAAAAACTGTTTTTT. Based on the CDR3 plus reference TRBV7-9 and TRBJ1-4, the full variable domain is DTGVSQNPRHKITKRGQNVTFRCDPISEHNRLYWYRQTLGQGPEFLTYFQNEAQLEKSRLLSDRFSAERPKGSFSTLEIQRTEQGDSAMYLCASSLALRTGRREKLFFGSGTQLSVL.

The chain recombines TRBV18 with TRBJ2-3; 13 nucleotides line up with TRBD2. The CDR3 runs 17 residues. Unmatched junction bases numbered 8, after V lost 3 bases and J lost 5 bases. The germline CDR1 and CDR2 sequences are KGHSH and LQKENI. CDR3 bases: TGTGCCAGCTCACCTTTAGGACTAGCGGGAGCAAGAGATACGCAGTATTTT. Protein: CASSPLGLAGARDTQYF.

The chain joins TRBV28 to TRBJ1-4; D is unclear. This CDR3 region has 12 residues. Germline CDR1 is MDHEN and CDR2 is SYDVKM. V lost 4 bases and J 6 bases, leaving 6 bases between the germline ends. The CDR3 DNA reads TGTGCCAGCAGTTCGTCAGATGAAAAACTGTTTTTT. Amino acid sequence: CASSSSDEKLFF.

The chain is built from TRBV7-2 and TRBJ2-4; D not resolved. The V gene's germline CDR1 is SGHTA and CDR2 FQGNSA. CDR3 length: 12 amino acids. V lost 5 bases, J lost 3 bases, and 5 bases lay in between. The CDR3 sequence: CASSPLKNIQYF. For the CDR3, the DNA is TGTGCCAGCAGCCCCCTCAAAAACATTCAGTACTTC.

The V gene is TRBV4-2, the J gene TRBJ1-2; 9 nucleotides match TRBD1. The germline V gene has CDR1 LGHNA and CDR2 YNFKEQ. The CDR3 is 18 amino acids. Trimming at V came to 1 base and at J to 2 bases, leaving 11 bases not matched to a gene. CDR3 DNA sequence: TGTGCCAGCAGCCAAGGTGGACAGGGGCGACCCGCGAACTATGGCTACACCTTC. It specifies CASSQGGQGRPANYGYTF.

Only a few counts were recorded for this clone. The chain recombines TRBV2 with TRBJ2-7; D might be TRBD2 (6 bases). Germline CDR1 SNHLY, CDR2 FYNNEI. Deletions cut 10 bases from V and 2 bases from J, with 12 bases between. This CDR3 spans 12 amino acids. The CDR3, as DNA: TGTGCCACCGGGACTGAGCCCTACGAGCAGTACTTC. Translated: CATGTEPYEQYF.

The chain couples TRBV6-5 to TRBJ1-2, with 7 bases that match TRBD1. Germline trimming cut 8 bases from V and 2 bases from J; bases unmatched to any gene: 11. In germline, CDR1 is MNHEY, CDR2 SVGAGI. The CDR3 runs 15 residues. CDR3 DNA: TGTGCCAGCGGAACCGCAGGGGGGATAAACTATGGCTACACCTTC. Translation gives CASGTAGGINYGYTF.

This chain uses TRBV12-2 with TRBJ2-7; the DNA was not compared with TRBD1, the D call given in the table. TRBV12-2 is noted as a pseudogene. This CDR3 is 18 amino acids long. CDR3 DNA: TGTGCAAGTCGCTTAGCCCCCCCTAAGACATGGAACTCCTACGAGCAGTACTTC. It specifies CASRLAPPKTWNSYEQYF.

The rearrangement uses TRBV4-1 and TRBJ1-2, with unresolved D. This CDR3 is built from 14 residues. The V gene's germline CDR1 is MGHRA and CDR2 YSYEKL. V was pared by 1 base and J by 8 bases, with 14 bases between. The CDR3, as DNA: TGCGCCAGCAGCCAAGCCGGGAGTATGCGCGGCTACACCTTC. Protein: CASSQAGSMRGYTF.

Written as DNA, the CDR3 is TGCGCCAGCAGCTTGGGCGGCACGGACTCTGGGGCCAACGTCCTGACTTTC. Protein: CASSLGGTDSGANVLTF. The V gene is TRBV5-1, the J gene TRBJ2-6; D gene uncertain. The germline V and J ends were trimmed by 0 bases and 0 bases, with 10 bases remaining between them. CDR3 length: 17 residues. Germline V gives CDR1 SGHRS, CDR2 YFSETQ. The complete variable domain, with remaining parts taken from reference TRBV5-1 and TRBJ2-6, reads KAGVTQTPRYLIKTRGQQVTLSCSPISGHRSVSWYQQTPGQGLQFLFEYFSETQRNKGNFPGRFSGRQFSNSRSEMNVSTLELGDSALYLCASSLGGTDSGANVLTFGAGSRLTVL.

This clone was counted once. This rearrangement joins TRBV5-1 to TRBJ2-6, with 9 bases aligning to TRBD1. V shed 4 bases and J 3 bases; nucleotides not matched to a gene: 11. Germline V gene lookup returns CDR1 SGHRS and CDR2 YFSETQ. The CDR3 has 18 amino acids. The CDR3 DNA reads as TGCGCCAGCAGCAGCACGGGACAGGGCCTCGATGGGGCCAACGTCCTGACTTTC. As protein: CASSSTGQGLDGANVLTF.

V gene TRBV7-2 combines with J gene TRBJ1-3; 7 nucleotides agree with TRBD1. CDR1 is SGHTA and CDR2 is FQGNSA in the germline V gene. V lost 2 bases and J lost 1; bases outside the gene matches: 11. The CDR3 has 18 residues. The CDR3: CASSLRIQGGVSGNTIYF. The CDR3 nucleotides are TGTGCCAGCAGCTTACGAATCCAGGGGGGTGTATCTGGAAACACCATATATTTT.

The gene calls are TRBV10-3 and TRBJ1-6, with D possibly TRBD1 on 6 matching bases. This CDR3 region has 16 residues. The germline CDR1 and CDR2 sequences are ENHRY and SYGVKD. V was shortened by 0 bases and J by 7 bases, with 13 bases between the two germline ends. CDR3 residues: CAISESWGLRNSPLHF. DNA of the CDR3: TGTGCCATCAGTGAGTCGTGGGGGCTCAGGAATTCACCCCTCCACTTT.

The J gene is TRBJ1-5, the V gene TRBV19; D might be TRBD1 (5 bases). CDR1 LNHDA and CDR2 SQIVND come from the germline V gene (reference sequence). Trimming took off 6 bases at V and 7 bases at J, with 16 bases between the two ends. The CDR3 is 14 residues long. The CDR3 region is CASRSLNRIQPQHF. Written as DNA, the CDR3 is TGTGCCAGTAGAAGTCTAAACAGGATACAGCCCCAGCATTTT.